This T cell receptor beta chain was identified during a study of T-cell memory formation after mild COVID-19. TCR alpha and TCR beta cDNA libraries carrying sample barcodes and UMIs were produced by 5'RACE using constant-segment primers. A single record per CDR3 protein comes from TCRdb applying MiXCR to the 5' RACE reads. The sample holds a few hundred thousand distinct CDR3 sequences, roughly 10% seen once. Overall study results and limits: Contracting clones localized mainly to CM and EM when CD4+ and mainly to EMRA when CD8+. Pre-infection memory harbored some responding clones, suggesting cross-reactive memory joined.

This clonotype was observed a few times. Its antigen is as yet unknown. This TCR was sampled from a young man who had mild COVID-19 (a few samples of this study predate the infection). Cell type and time point are not known. The source material was PBMCs or a T cell subset sorted from them (not recorded which).

The CDR3 protein is CASSLTPHLAFF. Here the CDR3 DNA reads TGTGCCAGCAGCTTGACGCCTCACCTAGCTTTCTTT. This chain joins TRBV7-9 and TRBJ1-1; no clear D gene. Germline lookup yields CDR1 SEHNR and CDR2 FQNEAQ (reference sequence). The V gene lost 3 bases and the J gene lost 10 bases, with 12 bases spanning the gap. CDR3 length equals 12 residues.